This TCR beta chain came from a study of blood T cell repertoires in COVID-19. Study-wide context: The United States, Italy and Spain provided the acute and convalescent COVID-19 samples.

Methods used by the authors: Reference gene primer amplification in the assay estimated nucleated cell counts. This table comes from immunoSEQ multiplex PCR, and its TCRdb copy is limited to in-frame clones, with some not included. V, J and clone size were drawn from that table, and D and trimming were deduced from the DNA. The sample has more than 150,000 clones; approximately 79% are singletons. The germline V gene has CDR1 SGHVS and CDR2 FQNEAQ. This CDR3 spans 17 amino acids. With 5 bases removed from V and 4 bases from J, the gap between germline ends came to 22 bases. The sequencing input was peripheral blood. The chain uses TRBV7-8 and TRBJ2-3; possible D gene TRBD2, 5 bases. The receptor's source is a man aged 25 to 40 with active or convalescent COVID-19. CDR3 in amino acids: CASSRRIETSAADTQYF. The CDR3 DNA reads TGTGCCAGCAGCAGGAGGATAGAAACCTCCGCAGCAGATACGCAGTATTTT.